This T cell receptor beta chain came from a study of blood T cell repertoires in COVID-19. For the study at large: From T cells, B-cell-depleted T cells, or PBMCs came the material, which was cDNA or gDNA.

Per the study methods: Cell counts per sample came from amplifying reference gene primers. The table came from immunoSEQ multiplex PCR; TCRdb's copy has only in-frame clones and leaves some out. That table is the source of V, J and clone size, and D and trimming were worked out from the DNA. The data hold 90,000 to 100,000 clones, with 84% observed a single time. The CDR3 totals 12 residues. Trimming stripped 4 bases from V and 0 bases from J, with 4 bases between. Germline values: CDR1 SGHTS, CDR2 YDEGEE. This receptor was obtained from a woman aged 60-75 years with acute or convalescent COVID-19. Sequencing was carried out using peripheral blood. The chain combines TRBV5-8 with TRBJ1-2; the D is unclear. DNA of the CDR3: TGTGCCAGCAGCCGCGCTAACTATGGCTACACCTTC. Residues: CASSRANYGYTF.